The 30 T cell receptor beta chains given below trace back to one sample, sequenced in a study of shared clonotypes between healthy human individuals. This table comes from immunoSEQ multiplex PCR, and its TCRdb copy is limited to in-frame clones, with some not included. The sample shows 950,000 to 1,100,000 clones, around 74% of them seen only once. Specimen: memory CD4+ T cells sorted from blood. As to subset: CD45RA-negative fraction. These receptors were obtained from a man aged 18 to 35 in good health.

The rearrangement joins TRBV28 to TRBJ2-7, with a possible D match to TRBD2 (5 bases). Trimming left V 6 bases short and J 6 bases short, with 9 bases between. The CDR3 is 11 residues long. The germline V gene encodes CDR1 MDHEN and CDR2 SYDVKM. The CDR3 loop reads CASSKRGEQYF. The CDR3 DNA follows: TGTGCCAGCAGCAAACGGGGCGAGCAGTACTTC. Combining the CDR3 with reference TRBV28 and TRBJ2-7 gives the whole variable domain DVKVTQSSRYLVKRTGEKVFLECVQDMDHENMFWYRQDPGLGLRLIYFSYDVKMKEKGDIPEGYSVSREKKERFSLILESASTNQTSMYLCASSKRGEQYFGPGTRLTVT.

The chain combines TRBV13 with TRBJ2-5; 11 bases line up with TRBD1. The length of the CDR3 is 13 residues. Trimming took 4 bases from V and 13 from J; bases not matched to a gene: 8. Germline lookup yields CDR1 PRHDT and CDR2 FYEKMQ (reference sequence). The CDR3 nucleotides read TGTGCCAGCAGCTCGTCCGGGACAGGGGGGACGTACTTC. It yields the protein CASSSSGTGGTYF.

Points on this clone: The same CDR3 arises from other DNA sequences in this sample as well. The chain links TRBV5-1 to TRBJ1-1, with TRBD1 as a possible D gene (5 bases). V dropped 0 bases and J dropped 8 bases, with 8 bases sitting between them. The germline gives CDR1 SGHRS, CDR2 YFSETQ. The CDR3 runs 12 residues. CDR3 protein: CASSLEAGEAFF. CDR3 bases: TGCGCCAGCAGCTTGGAGGCAGGGGAAGCTTTCTTT.

The chain uses TRBV5-1 and TRBJ2-2, with TRBD1 identical over 7 bases. Germline V lookup: CDR1 SGHRS, CDR2 YFSETQ. There are 14 residues in the CDR3. V lost 8 bases, J lost 2 bases, and 6 bases stayed unmatched. Written as DNA, the CDR3 is TGCGCCAGAACCGGGACAGATAACACCGGGGAGCTGTTTTTT. Translating gives CARTGTDNTGELFF.

In this sample, this clone turned up once. The rearrangement joins TRBV30 to TRBJ2-1; a weak D match, TRBD2 (5 bases). The CDR3 sequence is 15 residues long. Trimming removed 2 bases from V and 1 base from J, with 12 bases in between. The germline V gene has CDR1 GTSNPN and CDR2 SVGIG (reference sequence). The CDR3 sequence: CAWSSAGISYNEQFF. CDR3 coding DNA: TGTGCCTGGAGTTCGGCGGGCATATCCTACAATGAGCAGTTCTTC. Full variable domain (missing parts from reference TRBV30 and TRBJ2-1): SQTIHQWPATLVQPVGSPLSLECTVEGTSNPNLYWYRQAAGRGLQLLFYSVGIGQISSEVPQNLSASRPQDRQFILSSKKLLLSDSGFYLCAWSSAGISYNEQFFGPGTRLTVL.

This sequence joins TRBV27 and TRBJ2-6, with unresolved D. The germline V gene has CDR1 MNHEY and CDR2 SMNVEV (reference sequence). The V and J ends lost 10 bases and 4 bases respectively, with 8 bases between them. The CDR3 is 12 amino acids. DNA for the CDR3: TGTGCCACCCATTCCGGGGCCAACGTCCTGACTTTC. Residues: CATHSGANVLTF.

This clone has only a few counts. The chain has TRBV19 and TRBJ1-5; D is possibly TRBD1 (5 bases). Germline V gene data show CDR1 as LNHDA and CDR2 as SQIVND (reference sequence). The CDR3 covers 16 residues. The V and J ends lost 5 bases and 1 base respectively, with 15 bases between them. CDR3 sequence reads: CASSLTWGVSNQPQHF. The DNA of the CDR3 is TGTGCCAGTAGTTTAACCTGGGGGGTGAGCAATCAGCCCCAGCATTTT.

In this sample, this clone turned up once. The chain joins TRBV30 to TRBJ2-5, with D perhaps TRBD1 or TRBD2 (5 bases each). The germline gives CDR1 GTSNPN, CDR2 SVGIG (reference sequence). This CDR3 has 11 residues. Trimming took 4 bases from V and 5 from J, leaving 8 bases between them. This chain's CDR3 is CAWNWGETQYF. The CDR3 DNA reads TGTGCCTGGAATTGGGGGGAGACCCAGTACTTC.

This clone was seen a few times. The V and J genes are TRBV4-2 and TRBJ2-1; TRBD2 matches 8 bases. Unmatched junction bases numbered 5, after V lost 1 base and J lost 0 bases. The CDR3 extends over 17 amino acids. Germline V gene data show CDR1 as LGHNA and CDR2 as YNFKEQ. CDR3 nucleotides: TGTGCCAGCAGCCAAGGCGGGAGCGGGAGCTCCTACAATGAGCAGTTCTTC. Translated, it gives CASSQGGSGSSYNEQFF.

This chain links TRBV30 with TRBJ2-2, with 7 bases aligning to TRBD2. V trimming: 3 bases; J trimming: 2 bases; junction bases outside the gene matches: 9. CDR1 GTSNPN and CDR2 SVGIG come from the germline V gene (reference sequence). CDR3 length equals 16 residues. In DNA form, the CDR3 reads TGTGCCTGGAGAGACTTGGGACTACTAAACACCGGGGAGCTGTTTTTT. Protein sequence: CAWRDLGLLNTGELFF.

On this clone itself: The sample holds other DNA sequences that translate to the same CDR3. This chain joins TRBV5-4 and TRBJ2-5; 7 bases align to TRBD1. CDR1 and CDR2 from the germline V gene are SGHNT and YYREEE (reference sequence). The J segment lost 5 bases and the V segment lost 3 bases, leaving 4 bases of the junction unmatched. This CDR3 contains 13 residues. CDR3 loop: CASSSGQRETQYF. CDR3 DNA: TGTGCCAGCAGCTCGGGACAGCGGGAGACCCAGTACTTC.

The chain combines TRBV11-2 with TRBJ2-5, with a tentative D call TRBD1 (6 bases). The tail of the sequence fits TRBJ2-7 better, so the J call may be wrong. This CDR3 has 16 residues. In germline, CDR1 is SGHAT, CDR2 FQNNGV. The CDR3 sequence is CASSFSSMAGEREQYF. CDR3 DNA: TGTGCCAGCAGCTTCTCTTCCATGGCAGGGGAGCGCGAGCAGTACTTC.

The chain carries TRBV19 and TRBJ2-5; 7 bases fit TRBD1. V lost 6 bases, J lost 1 base, and 2 bases stayed unmatched. Germline V CDR1 and CDR2: LNHDA, SQIVND (reference sequence). This CDR3 has 13 residues. CDR3 region: CASSQGVQETQYF. As DNA, the CDR3 is TGTGCCAGTAGCCAGGGGGTCCAAGAGACCCAGTACTTC.

The CDR3 coding sequence is TGTGCCAGCAGCTTAGACAGGGGGCTAATTGGAAACACCATATATTTT. This codes for CASSLDRGLIGNTIYF. The chain carries TRBV7-6 and TRBJ1-3, with 9 bases that match TRBD1. V gave up 1 base and J gave up 3 bases; unmatched junction bases: 4. This CDR3 spans 16 amino acids. The germline V gene encodes CDR1 SGHVS and CDR2 FNYEAQ.

The rearrangement uses TRBV14 and TRBJ2-5, with 13 positions matching TRBD2. The V gene end was trimmed by 3 bases and the J gene end by 3 bases; junction bases not matched to a gene: 7. Germline CDR1 is SGHDN and CDR2 is FVKESK. The CDR3 runs to 17 residues. The CDR3 loop is CASSQTTSGRPKETQYF. The CDR3 region has the DNA TGTGCCAGCAGCCAGACGACTAGCGGGAGGCCTAAAGAGACCCAGTACTTC.

This chain connects TRBV6-1 to TRBJ2-7; 7 bases are a match to TRBD2. With 7 bases clipped from V and 1 base from J, the junction kept 7 bases outside the gene matches. The CDR3 runs 14 residues. Germline CDR1 and CDR2: MNHNS and SASEGT. The CDR3 nucleotides read TGTGCCAGCACCGGGAGGCAGGGTTCCTACGAGCAGTACTTC. It codes for CASTGRQGSYEQYF.

The genes are TRBV19 and TRBJ2-1, with D possibly matching TRBD2 (6 bases). This CDR3 spans 15 amino acids. From germline, CDR1 is LNHDA and CDR2 SQIVND (reference sequence). V was trimmed by 5 bases and J by 6 bases, leaving 17 bases between them. CDR3 region: CASSEGLSSRNEQFF. In DNA form, the CDR3 reads TGTGCCAGTAGTGAGGGACTTTCAAGCCGCAATGAGCAGTTCTTC.

V gene TRBV4-1 combines with J gene TRBJ1-1; 7 bases map to TRBD1. Per the germline V gene, CDR1 is MGHRA and CDR2 is YSYEKL. J lost 3 bases, V lost 1 base, and 8 bases had no gene match. The CDR3 consists of 16 residues. CDR3 nucleotide sequence: TGCGCCAGCAGCCAAGGCACTCAGGGGGGTCACACTGAAGCTTTCTTT. This translates into CASSQGTQGGHTEAFF.

This rearrangement joins TRBV5-8 to TRBJ2-7; 9 positions agree with TRBD2. This CDR3 has 16 residues. V lost 8 bases, J lost 2 bases, and 14 bases stayed unmatched. The V gene's germline CDR1 is SGHTS and CDR2 YDEGEE. In DNA, the CDR3 is TGTGCCAGTCGGCTCAGGGGGACTAGCTCTACCTACGAGCAGTACTTC. Its protein is CASRLRGTSSTYEQYF.

The rearrangement uses TRBV9 and TRBJ1-1, with 8 bases that match TRBD1. V trimming: 3 bases; J trimming: 4 bases; junction bases outside the gene matches: 5. Germline values: CDR1 SGDLS, CDR2 YYNGEE. This CDR3 spans 14 amino acids. In DNA form, the CDR3 reads TGTGCCAGCAGCGGTCACAGGGGGGGCACTGAAGCTTTCTTT. It specifies CASSGHRGGTEAFF.

This clone was detected many times. The chain employs TRBV28 and TRBJ1-1, with D perhaps TRBD1 (6 bases). In germline, CDR1 is MDHEN, CDR2 SYDVKM. CDR3 length: 13 residues. The CDR3 reads CNTRGGAHTEAFF. CDR3 bases: TGTAACACCCGGGGGGGGGCGCATACTGAAGCTTTCTTT.

This clone came up once. The chain links TRBV7-9 to TRBJ2-1; TRBD2 agrees at 10 bases. This CDR3 has 16 amino acids. J gave up 6 bases and V 0 bases, and 5 bases lay outside the gene matches. CDR1 and CDR2 from the germline V gene are SEHNR and FQNEAQ (reference sequence). CDR3 sequence: CASSLAGGLAANEQFF. The DNA of the CDR3 is TGTGCCAGCAGCTTAGCAGGTGGACTAGCGGCCAATGAGCAGTTCTTC.

The chain is built from TRBV11-3 and TRBJ2-1; D remains unclear. The V end lost 0 bases, the J end lost 6 bases, and 9 bases lay between the germline ends. Germline V lookup: CDR1 SGHNT, CDR2 YENEEA. The CDR3 extends over 14 amino acids. CDR3 sequence reads: CASSLDMARNEQFF. CDR3 bases: TGTGCCAGCAGCTTAGATATGGCGCGCAATGAGCAGTTCTTC.

The V gene is TRBV7-2, the J gene TRBJ2-5, with 8 nucleotides matching TRBD1. Germline values: CDR1 SGHTA, CDR2 FQGNSA. V was clipped by 4 bases and J by 4 bases; unmatched bases: 5. The length of the CDR3 is 14 residues. DNA of the CDR3: TGTGCCAGCAGCTACGACAGGGGTCGAGAGACCCAGTACTTC. It codes for CASSYDRGRETQYF.

The CDR3 bases are TGTGCCAGCAGTTGGGGTAGCGGGAGCTCTGAGCAGTTCTTC. The encoded protein is CASSWGSGSSEQFF. The rearrangement links TRBV6-5 to TRBJ2-1, with 9 bases matching TRBD2. The CDR3 extends over 14 amino acids. The trim removed 4 bases at V and 9 bases at J, leaving 7 bases unmatched. Germline V gives CDR1 MNHEY, CDR2 SVGAGI.

This chain links TRBV7-3 with TRBJ2-3; 10 nucleotides agree with TRBD2. CDR1 and CDR2 (germline): SGHTA, FQGTGA. This CDR3 contains 18 residues. After removal of 2 bases from V and 2 bases from J, the junction contained 10 bases not matched to a gene. Written as DNA, the CDR3 is TGTGCCAGCAGCTTAGGTAGATGGCTAGCGGGGGTCACAGATACGCAGTATTTT. Its translation is CASSLGRWLAGVTDTQYF.

This clone was recorded once. The chain employs TRBV6-1 and TRBJ1-1, with TRBD1 identical over 9 bases. The CDR3 has 14 amino acids. Germline lookup yields CDR1 MNHNS and CDR2 SASEGT. Trimming cost V 6 bases and J 2 bases; bases outside gene matches: 4. As DNA, the CDR3 is TGTGCCAGCAGATCACAGGGGGCTAACACTGAAGCTTTCTTT. It specifies CASRSQGANTEAFF.

This clone has ten or more counts. The chain employs TRBV29-1 and TRBJ2-4, with D maybe TRBD1 (5 bases). The CDR3 sequence is 14 residues long. Germline V CDR1 and CDR2: SQVTM, ANQGSEA. The germline V and J ends were trimmed by 0 bases and 5 bases, with 11 bases remaining between them. CDR3 sequence: CSVEEEGRENIQYF. In DNA form, the CDR3 reads TGCAGCGTTGAAGAAGAAGGCAGGGAAAACATTCAGTACTTC.

The chain links TRBV7-9 to TRBJ1-4, with 11 bases lining up with TRBD1. The CDR3 sequence is 15 residues long. Per germline, CDR1 SEHNR and CDR2 FQNEAQ (reference sequence). The ends lost 1 base at V and 8 bases at J; junction bases unmatched: 3. The CDR3, as DNA: TGTGCCAGCAGCTTAGATGGGACAGGGGGAGAAAAACTGTTTTTT. As protein: CASSLDGTGGEKLFF.

The chain uses TRBV7-9 and TRBJ1-2, with TRBD1 matching 11 bases. V dropped 5 bases and J dropped 3; count of bases not matched to a gene: 2. The germline V gene encodes CDR1 SEHNR and CDR2 FQNEAQ (reference sequence). The CDR3 totals 14 residues. The CDR3 region has the DNA TGTGCCAGCAGCGGGGGACAGGGGGACTATGGCTACACCTTC. Its protein is CASSGGQGDYGYTF. Drawing the rest from reference TRBV7-9 and TRBJ1-2, the complete variable domain is DTGVSQNPRHKITKRGQNVTFRCDPISEHNRLYWYRQTLGQGPEFLTYFQNEAQLEKSRLLSDRFSAERPKGSFSTLEIQRTEQGDSAMYLCASSGGQGDYGYTFGSGTRLTVV.